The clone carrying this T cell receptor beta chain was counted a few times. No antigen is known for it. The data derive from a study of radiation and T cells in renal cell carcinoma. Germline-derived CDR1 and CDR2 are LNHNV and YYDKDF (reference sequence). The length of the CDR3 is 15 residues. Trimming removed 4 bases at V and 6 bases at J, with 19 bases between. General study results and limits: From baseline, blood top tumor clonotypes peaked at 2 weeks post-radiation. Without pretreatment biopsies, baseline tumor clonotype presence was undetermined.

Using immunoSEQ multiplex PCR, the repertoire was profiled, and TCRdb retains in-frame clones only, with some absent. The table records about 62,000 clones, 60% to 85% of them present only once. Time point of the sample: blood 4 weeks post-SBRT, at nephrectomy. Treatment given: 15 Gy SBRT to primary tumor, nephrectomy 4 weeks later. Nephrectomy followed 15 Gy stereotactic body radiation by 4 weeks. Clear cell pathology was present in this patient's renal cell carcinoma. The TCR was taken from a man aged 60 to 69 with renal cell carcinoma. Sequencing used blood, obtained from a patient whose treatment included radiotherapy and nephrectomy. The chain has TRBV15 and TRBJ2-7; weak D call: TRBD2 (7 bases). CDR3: CATSIGQGRGIEQYF. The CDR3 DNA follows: TGTGCCACCAGCATTGGCCAGGGGAGGGGGATCGAGCAGTACTTC. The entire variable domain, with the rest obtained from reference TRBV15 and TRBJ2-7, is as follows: DAMVIQNPRYQVTQFGKPVTLSCSQTLNHNVMYWYQQKSSQAPKLLFHYYDKDFNNEADTPDNFQSRRPNTSFCFLDIRSPGLGDTAMYLCATSIGQGRGIEQYFGPGTRLTVT.